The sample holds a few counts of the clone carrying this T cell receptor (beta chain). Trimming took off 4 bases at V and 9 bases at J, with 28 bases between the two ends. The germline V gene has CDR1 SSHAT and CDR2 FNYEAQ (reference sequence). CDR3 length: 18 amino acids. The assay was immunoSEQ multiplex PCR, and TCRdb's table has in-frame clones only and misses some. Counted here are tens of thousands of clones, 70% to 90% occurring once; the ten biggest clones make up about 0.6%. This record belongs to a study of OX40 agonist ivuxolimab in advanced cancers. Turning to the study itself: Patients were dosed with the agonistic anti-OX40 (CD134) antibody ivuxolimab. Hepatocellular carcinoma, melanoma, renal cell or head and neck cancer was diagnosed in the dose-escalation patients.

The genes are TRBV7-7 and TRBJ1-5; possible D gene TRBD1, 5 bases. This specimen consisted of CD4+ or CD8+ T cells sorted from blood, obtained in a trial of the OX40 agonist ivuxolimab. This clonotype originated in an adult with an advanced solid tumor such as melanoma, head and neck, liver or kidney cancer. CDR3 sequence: CASSYSLRVRDQRWPQHF. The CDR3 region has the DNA TGTGCCAGCAGCTACTCCCTTCGCGTCCGGGACCAGCGTTGGCCCCAGCATTTT.